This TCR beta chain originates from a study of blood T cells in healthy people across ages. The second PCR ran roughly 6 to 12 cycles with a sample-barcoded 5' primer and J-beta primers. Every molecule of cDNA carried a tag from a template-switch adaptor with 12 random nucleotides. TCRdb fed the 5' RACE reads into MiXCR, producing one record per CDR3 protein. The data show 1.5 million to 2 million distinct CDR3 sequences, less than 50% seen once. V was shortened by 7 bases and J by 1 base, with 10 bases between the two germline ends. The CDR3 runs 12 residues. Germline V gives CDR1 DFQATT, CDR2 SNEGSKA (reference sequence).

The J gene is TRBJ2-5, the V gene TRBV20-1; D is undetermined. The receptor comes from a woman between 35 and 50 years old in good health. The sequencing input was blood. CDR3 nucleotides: TGCAGTGTTCCCGAGACCCAAGAGACCCAGTACTTC. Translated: CSVPETQETQYF.